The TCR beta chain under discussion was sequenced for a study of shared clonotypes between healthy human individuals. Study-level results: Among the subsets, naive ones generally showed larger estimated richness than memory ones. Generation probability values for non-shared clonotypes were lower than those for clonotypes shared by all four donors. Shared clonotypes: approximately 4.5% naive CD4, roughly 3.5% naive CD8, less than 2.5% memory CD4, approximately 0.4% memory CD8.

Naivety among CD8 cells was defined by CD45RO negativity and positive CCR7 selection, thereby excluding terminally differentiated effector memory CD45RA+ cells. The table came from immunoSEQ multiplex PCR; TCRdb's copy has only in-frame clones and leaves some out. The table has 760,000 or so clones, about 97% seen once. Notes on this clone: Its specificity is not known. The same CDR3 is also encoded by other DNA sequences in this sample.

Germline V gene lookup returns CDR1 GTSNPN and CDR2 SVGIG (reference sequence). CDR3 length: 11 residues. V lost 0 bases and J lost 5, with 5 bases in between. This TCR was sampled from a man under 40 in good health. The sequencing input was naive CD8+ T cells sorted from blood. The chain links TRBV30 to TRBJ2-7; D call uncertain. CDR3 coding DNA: TGTGCCTGGAGTGTACTGGACGAGCAGTACTTC. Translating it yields CAWSVLDEQYF.